This is a list of T cell receptor beta chains from one sample in a study of vaccination and CD4 T cells after COVID-19. TCRdb itself ran the PCR reads through MiXCR, one entry per CDR3 protein. Of 5,500 to 8,500 distinct CDR3 sequences listed, roughly 30% are singletons. These receptors lack a known antigen. The sample consisted of CD4+ T cells from blood, cultured in vitro. These receptors all stem from a human donor in good health. The CDR3 runs from the conserved cysteine through the conserved F or W. A D gene is named only where the DNA matches it firmly. Clone size is stated in some rows and not others, as once, few, many or a class when expanded.

TRBD2	TRBV19	TRBJ2-3	.	CASSISTSGVTDTQYF	TGTGCCAGTAGTATTTCGACTAGCGGGGTCACAGATACGCAGTATTTT
.	TRBV7-6	TRBJ2-5	few	CASSGQLETQYF	TGTGCCAGCAGCGGACAGTTAGAGACCCAGTACTTC
.	TRBV11-2	TRBJ2-1	.	CASSAYGYNEQFF	TGTGCCAGCAGCGCGTACGGGTACAATGAGCAGTTCTTC
TRBD1	TRBV6-1	TRBJ2-2	.	CASTGGTGAGELFF	TGTGCCAGCACCGGGGGGACAGGGGCCGGGGAGCTGTTTTTT
.	TRBV9	TRBJ1-1	.	CASSVEVDMNTEAFF	TGTGCCAGCAGCGTAGAGGTCGATATGAACACTGAAGCTTTCTTT
.	TRBV20-1	TRBJ1-5	.	CSASRDTYKPQHF	TGCAGTGCTAGTAGGGACACCTATAAGCCCCAGCATTTT
TRBD1	TRBV29-1	TRBJ2-2	once	CSVRSGGADTGELFF	TGCAGCGTTCGGTCAGGGGGCGCGGACACCGGGGAGCTGTTTTTT
.	TRBV6-2/TRBV6-3	TRBJ1-1	few	CASSRDSGTEAFF	TGTGCCAGCAGCCGGGACTCTGGCACTGAAGCTTTCTTT
.	TRBV27	TRBJ1-2	few	CASSPSATYGYTF	TGTGCCAGCAGCCCCTCTGCGACCTATGGCTACACCTTC
TRBD1	TRBV6-5	TRBJ1-1	few	CASSYRSRGPNTEAFF	TGTGCCAGCAGTTACAGGTCGAGGGGGCCGAACACTGAAGCTTTCTTT
.	TRBV12-3/TRBV12-4	TRBJ1-1	.	CASSPGTGSGANTEAFF	TGTGCCAGCAGTCCCGGGACGGGTTCGGGGGCGAACACTGAAGCTTTCTTT
.	TRBV10-2	TRBJ1-1	once	CATTTGQVNPLEAFF	TGCGCCACAACTACCGGGCAGGTGAACCCCCTTGAAGCTTTCTTT
.	TRBV2	TRBJ1-5	.	CASIEGRDQPQHF	TGTGCCAGCATCGAGGGCAGGGACCAGCCCCAGCATTTT
.	TRBV27	TRBJ1-2	.	CASTAGTEGVVRSYTF	TGTGCCAGCACGGCGGGGACCGAGGGGGTGGTAAGAAGCTACACCTTC
.	TRBV4-2	TRBJ1-6	.	CASDFGSYNSPLHF	TGTGCCAGCGACTTCGGCTCCTATAATTCACCCCTCCACTTT
.	TRBV25-1	TRBJ1-2	few	CASSEAVEGVVGYTF	TGTGCCAGCAGTGAGGCTGTCGAGGGGGTTGTTGGCTACACCTTC
.	TRBV6-2/TRBV6-3	TRBJ1-6	few	CASSHGGPILSSYNSPLHF	TGTGCCAGCAGCCATGGGGGCCCGATTTTAAGCTCCTATAATTCACCCCTCCACTTT
.	TRBV10-3	TRBJ2-7	.	CAISMEAYTYEQYF	TGTGCCATCAGCATGGAGGCTTATACCTACGAGCAGTACTTC
.	TRBV2	TRBJ2-7	.	CATLSDYTSYEQYF	TGTGCGACCCTGAGTGACTACACTTCCTACGAGCAGTACTTC
TRBD1	TRBV6-1	TRBJ2-3	.	CASRGTGRDTQYF	TGTGCCAGCAGGGGGACAGGTAGAGATACGCAGTATTTT
TRBD1	TRBV5-1	TRBJ1-6	few	CASSQGDSSNSPLHF	TGCGCCAGCAGCCAGGGGGACAGCAGTAATTCACCCCTCCACTTT
.	TRBV9	TRBJ2-6	.	CASTSRAGANVLTF	TGTGCCAGCACTTCTAGAGCCGGGGCCAACGTCCTGACTTTC
TRBD2	TRBV7-3	TRBJ2-3	.	CASSPNGGVPDTQYF	TGTGCCAGCAGCCCGAACGGGGGGGTTCCTGATACGCAGTATTTT
TRBD2	TRBV12-3/TRBV12-4	TRBJ2-7	.	CASSLNGRGGFYEQYF	TGTGCCAGCAGTTTAAATGGGCGGGGGGGGTTCTACGAGCAGTACTTC
.	TRBV30	TRBJ1-5	few	CAWSRSGNQPQHF	TGTGCCTGGAGTAGAAGTGGAAATCAGCCCCAGCATTTT
TRBD1	TRBV6-1	TRBJ1-3	.	CASTLDRGVGNTIYF	TGTGCCAGCACCCTTGACAGGGGTGTAGGAAACACCATATATTTT
.	TRBV12-3/TRBV12-4	TRBJ2-2	.	CASTEAVAGELFF	TGTGCCAGCACGGAGGCGGTCGCCGGGGAGCTGTTTTTT
TRBD1	TRBV6-1	TRBJ1-5	few	CASSGQGGDQPQHF	TGTGCCAGCAGTGGACAGGGAGGGGATCAGCCCCAGCATTTT
.	TRBV20-1	TRBJ2-3	few	CSARVASITQYF	TGCAGTGCTAGAGTAGCCTCGATCACGCAGTATTTT
.	TRBV6-1	TRBJ1-1	few	CASSLTGRLEAFF	TGTGCCAGCAGCCTAACAGGGCGCCTTGAAGCTTTCTTT
.	TRBV11-2	TRBJ1-2	.	CASSLGARYGYTF	TGTGCCAGCAGCTTAGGAGCGCGGTATGGCTACACCTTC
.	TRBV12-3/TRBV12-4	TRBJ1-2	.	CASSLSGGRSSYGYTF	TGTGCCAGCAGTTTGAGTGGGGGCAGGAGCAGCTATGGCTACACCTTC
TRBD2	TRBV5-1	TRBJ2-5	.	CASRFSGEALETQYF	TGCGCCAGCAGATTTAGCGGGGAGGCGCTTGAGACCCAGTACTTC
.	TRBV6-5	TRBJ1-1	.	CASSFSSGGTEAFF	TGTGCCAGCAGTTTCTCGTCTGGAGGCACTGAAGCTTTCTTT
.	TRBV6-2/TRBV6-3	TRBJ2-6	.	CASSQGWGANVLTF	TGTGCCAGCAGTCAGGGTTGGGGGGCCAACGTCCTGACTTTC
.	TRBV7-2	TRBJ1-3	few	CASSQYRDTGNTIYF	TGTGCCAGCAGCCAATACCGGGACACTGGAAACACCATATATTTT